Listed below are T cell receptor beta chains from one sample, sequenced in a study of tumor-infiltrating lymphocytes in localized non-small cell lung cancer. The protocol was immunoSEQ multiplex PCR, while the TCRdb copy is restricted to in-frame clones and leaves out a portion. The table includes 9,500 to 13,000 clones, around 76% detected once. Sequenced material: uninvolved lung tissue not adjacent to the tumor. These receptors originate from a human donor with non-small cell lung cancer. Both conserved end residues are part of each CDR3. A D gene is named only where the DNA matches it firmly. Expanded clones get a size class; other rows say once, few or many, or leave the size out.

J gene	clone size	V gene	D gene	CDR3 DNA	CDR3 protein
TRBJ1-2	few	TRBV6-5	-	TGTGCCAGCAGTTACTCGGGGGGGGACGGCGATGGCTACACCTTC	CASSYSGGDGDGYTF
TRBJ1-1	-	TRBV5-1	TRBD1	TGCGCCAGCAGCTTGGGCCCACAGGGGGCGATAAACACTGAAGCTTTCTTT	CASSLGPQGAINTEAFF
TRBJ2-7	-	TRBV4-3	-	TGCGCCAGCAGCTCCTCTGGGGGCTACGAGCAGTACTTC	CASSSSGGYEQYF
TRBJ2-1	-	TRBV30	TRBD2	TGTGCCGGGACCGGGACTAGCGACAATGAGCAGTTCTTC	CAGTGTSDNEQFF
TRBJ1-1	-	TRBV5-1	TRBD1	TGCGCCAGCAGCTCCCAGGGGGCGGGCACTGAAGCTTTCTTT	CASSSQGAGTEAFF
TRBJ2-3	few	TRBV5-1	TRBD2	TGCGCCAGCAGCTTCCGATCTAGCGGAATCACAGATACGCAGTATTTT	CASSFRSSGITDTQYF
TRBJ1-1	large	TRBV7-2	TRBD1	TGTGCCAGCAGCCCCAGGGGGCGCACTGAAGCTTTCTTT	CASSPRGRTEAFF
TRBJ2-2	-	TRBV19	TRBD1	TGTGCCAGTCGGAGGACAGGGGGTTTGACCGGGGAGCTGTTTTTT	CASRRTGGLTGELFF
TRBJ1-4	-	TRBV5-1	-	TGCGCCAGCAGCTGGAGCAACCTTAATGAAAAACTGTTTTTT	CASSWSNLNEKLFF
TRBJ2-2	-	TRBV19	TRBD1	TGTGCCAGTAGACCCTCGGGACAGGGGAGGGGCGGGGAGCTGTTTTTT	CASRPSGQGRGGELFF
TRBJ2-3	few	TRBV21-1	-	TGTGCCAGCAGCAAAGCGCTTGGGAAGGGGCACCTCACAGATACGCAGTATTTT	CASSKALGKGHLTDTQYF
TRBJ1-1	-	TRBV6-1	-	TGTGCCAGCAGTGAAACGGTGAACACTGAAGCTTTCTTT	CASSETVNTEAFF
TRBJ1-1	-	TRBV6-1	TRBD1	TGTGCCAGCACGGGGCAGGCAGGGGGTAGTGTGGCTTTCTTT	CASTGQAGGSVAFF
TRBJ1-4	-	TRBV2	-	TGTGCCAGCCGGCTTATGGCCACCGACAAAGAAAAACTGTTTTTT	CASRLMATDKEKLFF
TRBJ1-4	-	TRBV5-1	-	TGCGCCAGCAGCTTGGGATCGGCAACTAATGAAAAACTGTTTTTT	CASSLGSATNEKLFF
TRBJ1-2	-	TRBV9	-	TGTGCCAGCAGCGTGGGAGGGGGGTTTGGAGGCTACACCTTC	CASSVGGGFGGYTF
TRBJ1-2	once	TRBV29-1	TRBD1	TGCAGCGTGAACCAGCACCTAACAGGGGAAGTTGGCTACACCTTC	CSVNQHLTGEVGYTF
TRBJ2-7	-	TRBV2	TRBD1	TGTGCCAGCAAAATAGGGACAGGGGGCTACGAGCAGTACTTC	CASKIGTGGYEQYF
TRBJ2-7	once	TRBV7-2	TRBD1	TGTGCCAGCAGCCAATCCCAGACAGGGGCCTACGAGCAGTACTTC	CASSQSQTGAYEQYF
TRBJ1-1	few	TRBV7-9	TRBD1	TGTGCCAGCAGCTACAGGACAGGGCTGAACACTGAAGCTTTCTTT	CASSYRTGLNTEAFF
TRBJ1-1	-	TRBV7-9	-	TGTGCCAGCAGCCCGACAGGGAACACTGAAGCTTTCTTT	CASSPTGNTEAFF
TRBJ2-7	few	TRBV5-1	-	TGCGCCAGCAGCTTGGCCAACTACGAGCAGTACTTC	CASSLANYEQYF
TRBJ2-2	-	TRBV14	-	TGTGCCAGCAGCCCCTACACCGGGGAGCTGTTTTTT	CASSPYTGELFF
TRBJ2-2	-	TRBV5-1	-	TGCGCCAGCAGCACCGGACAGCCGAACACCGGGGAGCTGTTTTTT	CASSTGQPNTGELFF
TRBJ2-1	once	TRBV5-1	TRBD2	TGCGCCAGCAGCTTGGACCAGCGGACTAGCATTTACAATGAGCAGTTCTTC	CASSLDQRTSIYNEQFF
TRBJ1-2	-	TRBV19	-	TGTGCCAGTAGTATGGCAGGGGTTTCCAGTGGCTACACCTTC	CASSMAGVSSGYTF
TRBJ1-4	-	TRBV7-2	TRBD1	TGTGCCAGCAGCCCAGGGGACAGCTTTAATGAAAAACTGTTTTTT	CASSPGDSFNEKLFF
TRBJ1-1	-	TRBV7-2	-	TGTGCCAGCAGCTTAGCGGGGCCTAACACTGAAGCTTTCTTT	CASSLAGPNTEAFF
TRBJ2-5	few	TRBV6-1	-	TGTGCCAGCAGTGACCAGCTGTTCCAAGAGACCCAGTACTTC	CASSDQLFQETQYF
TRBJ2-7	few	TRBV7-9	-	TGTGCCAGCAGCTTAGCTGGGTCCTACGAGCAGTACTTC	CASSLAGSYEQYF
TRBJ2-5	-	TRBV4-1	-	TGCGCCAGCAGCCTACACGGGACTTCACAAGAGACCCAGTACTTC	CASSLHGTSQETQYF
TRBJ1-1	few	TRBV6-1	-	TGTGCCAGCAGTGAAGTTAGAAAGGACACTGAAGCTTTCTTT	CASSEVRKDTEAFF
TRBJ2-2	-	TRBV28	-	TGTGCCAGCAGTTTGACGACCGGGGAGCTGTTTTTT	CASSLTTGELFF
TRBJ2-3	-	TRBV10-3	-	TGTGCCATCAGTGAGACGTTAAGAGATACGCAGTATTTT	CAISETLRDTQYF
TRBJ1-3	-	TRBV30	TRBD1	TGTGCCTGGGAGACAGGGATGCGGAACACCATATATTTT	CAWETGMRNTIYF
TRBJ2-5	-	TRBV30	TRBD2	TGTGCCTGGGGGCCGGGACTAGGGGGAGAGACCCAGTACTTC	CAWGPGLGGETQYF
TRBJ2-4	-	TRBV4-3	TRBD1	TGCGCCAGCAGCCAAGGGACAGGGGGTGCCAAAAACATTCAGTACTTC	CASSQGTGGAKNIQYF
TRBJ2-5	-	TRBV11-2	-	TGTGCCAGCAGCTTAGGGACTGTCGTAGAGACCCAGTACTTC	CASSLGTVVETQYF